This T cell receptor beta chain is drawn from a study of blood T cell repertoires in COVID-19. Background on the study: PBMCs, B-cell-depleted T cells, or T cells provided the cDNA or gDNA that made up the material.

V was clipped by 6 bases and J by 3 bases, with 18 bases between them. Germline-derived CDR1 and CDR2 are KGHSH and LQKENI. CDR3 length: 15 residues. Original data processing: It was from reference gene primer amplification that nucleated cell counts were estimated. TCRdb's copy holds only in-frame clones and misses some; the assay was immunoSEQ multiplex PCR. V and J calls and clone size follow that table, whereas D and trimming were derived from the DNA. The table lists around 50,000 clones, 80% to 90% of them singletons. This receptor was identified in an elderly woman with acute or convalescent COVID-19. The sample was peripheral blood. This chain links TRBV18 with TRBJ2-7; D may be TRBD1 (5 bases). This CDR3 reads CASSLRRGMGYEQYF. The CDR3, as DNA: TGTGCCAGCTCGCTCCGTAGGGGCATGGGCTACGAGCAGTACTTC.